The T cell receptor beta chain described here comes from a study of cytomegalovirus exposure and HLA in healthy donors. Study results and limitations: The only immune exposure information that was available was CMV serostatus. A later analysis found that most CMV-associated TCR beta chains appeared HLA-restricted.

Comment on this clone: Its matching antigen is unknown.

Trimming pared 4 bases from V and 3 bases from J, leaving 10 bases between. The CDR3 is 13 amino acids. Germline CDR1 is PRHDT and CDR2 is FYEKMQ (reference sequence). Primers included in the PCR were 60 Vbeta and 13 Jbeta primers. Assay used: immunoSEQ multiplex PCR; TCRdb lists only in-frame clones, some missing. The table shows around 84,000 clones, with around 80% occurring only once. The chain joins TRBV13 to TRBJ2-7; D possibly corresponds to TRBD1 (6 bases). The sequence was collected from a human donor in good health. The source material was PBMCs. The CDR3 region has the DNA TGTGCCAGCAGCTCGGGACAAAACTACGAGCAGTACTTC. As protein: CASSSGQNYEQYF.